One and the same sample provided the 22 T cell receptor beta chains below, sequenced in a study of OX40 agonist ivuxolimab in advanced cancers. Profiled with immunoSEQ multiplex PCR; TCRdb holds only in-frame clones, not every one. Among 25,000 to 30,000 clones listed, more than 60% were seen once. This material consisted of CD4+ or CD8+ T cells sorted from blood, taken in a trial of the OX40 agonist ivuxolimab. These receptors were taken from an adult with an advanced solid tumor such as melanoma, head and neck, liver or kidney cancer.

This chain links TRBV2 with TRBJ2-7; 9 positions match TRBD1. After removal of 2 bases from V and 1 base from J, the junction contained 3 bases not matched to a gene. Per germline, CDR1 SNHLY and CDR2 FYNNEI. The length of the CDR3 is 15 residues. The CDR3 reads CASSEKGQGSYEQYF. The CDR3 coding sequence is TGTGCCAGCAGTGAAAAGGGACAGGGTTCCTACGAGCAGTACTTC.

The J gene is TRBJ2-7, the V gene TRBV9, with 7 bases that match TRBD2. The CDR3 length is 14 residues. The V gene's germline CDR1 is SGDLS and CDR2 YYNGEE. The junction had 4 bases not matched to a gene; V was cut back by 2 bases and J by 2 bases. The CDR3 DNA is TGTGCCAGCAGCGTGACGGGGGGACCCTACGAGCAGTACTTC. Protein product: CASSVTGGPYEQYF.

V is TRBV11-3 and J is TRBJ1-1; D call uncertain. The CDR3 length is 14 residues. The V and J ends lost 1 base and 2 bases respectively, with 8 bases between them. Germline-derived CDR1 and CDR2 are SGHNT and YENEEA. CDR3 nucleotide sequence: TGTGCCAGCAGCTTAGTCGGTCAAAACACTGAAGCTTTCTTT. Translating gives CASSLVGQNTEAFF.

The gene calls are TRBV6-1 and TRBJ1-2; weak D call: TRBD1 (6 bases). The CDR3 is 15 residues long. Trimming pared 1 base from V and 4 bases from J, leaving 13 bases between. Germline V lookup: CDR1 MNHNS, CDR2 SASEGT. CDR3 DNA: TGTGCCAGCAGTGAAGGGAGGACAGCCTTCTATGGCTACACCTTC. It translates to CASSEGRTAFYGYTF.

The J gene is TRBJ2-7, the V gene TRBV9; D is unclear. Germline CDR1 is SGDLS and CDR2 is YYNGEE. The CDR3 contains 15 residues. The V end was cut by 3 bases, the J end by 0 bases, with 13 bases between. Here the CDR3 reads CASSAGAGYSYEQYF. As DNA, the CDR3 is TGTGCCAGCAGCGCCGGTGCAGGCTACTCCTACGAGCAGTACTTC.

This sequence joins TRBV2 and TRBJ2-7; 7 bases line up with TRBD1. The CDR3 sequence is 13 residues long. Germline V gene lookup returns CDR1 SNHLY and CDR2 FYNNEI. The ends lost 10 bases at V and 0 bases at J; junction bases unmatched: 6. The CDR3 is CATRQGTSYEQYF. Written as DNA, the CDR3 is TGTGCCACCCGACAGGGCACCTCCTACGAGCAGTACTTC. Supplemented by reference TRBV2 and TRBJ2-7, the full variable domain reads EPEVTQTPSHQVTQMGQEVILRCVPISNHLYFYWYRQILGQKVEFLVSFYNNEISEKSEIFDDQFSVERPDGSNFTLKIRSTKLEDSAMYFCATRQGTSYEQYFGPGTRLTVT.

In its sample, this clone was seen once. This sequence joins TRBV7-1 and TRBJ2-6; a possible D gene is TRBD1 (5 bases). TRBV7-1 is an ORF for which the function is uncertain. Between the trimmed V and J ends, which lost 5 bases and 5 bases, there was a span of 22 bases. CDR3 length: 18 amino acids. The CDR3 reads CASSVHIRGQSRANVLTF. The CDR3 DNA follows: TGTGCCAGCAGCGTCCACATACGAGGACAAAGTCGGGCCAACGTCCTGACTTTC.

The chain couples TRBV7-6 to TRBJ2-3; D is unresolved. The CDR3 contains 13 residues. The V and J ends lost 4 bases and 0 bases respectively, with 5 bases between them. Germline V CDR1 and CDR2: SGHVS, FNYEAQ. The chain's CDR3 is CASSSISTDTQYF. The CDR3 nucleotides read TGTGCCAGCAGCTCAATTAGCACAGATACGCAGTATTTT.

DNA of the CDR3: TGCGCCAGCAGCCCTGCGGGCACCGGGGAGCTGTTTTTT. Protein: CASSPAGTGELFF. The chain uses TRBV4-1 and TRBJ2-2, with D possibly being TRBD2 (5 bases). Germline-derived CDR1 and CDR2 are MGHRA and YSYEKL. V lost 4 bases and J lost 4, with 7 bases in between. The CDR3 totals 13 residues.

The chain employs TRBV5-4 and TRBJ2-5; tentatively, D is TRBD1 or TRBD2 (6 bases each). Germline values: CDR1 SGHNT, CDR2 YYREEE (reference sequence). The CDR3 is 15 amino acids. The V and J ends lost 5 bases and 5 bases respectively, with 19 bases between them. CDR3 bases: TGTGCCAGCAGTCTTGCCCTGGGGGCGGGGGAGACCCAGTACTTC. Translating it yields CASSLALGAGETQYF.

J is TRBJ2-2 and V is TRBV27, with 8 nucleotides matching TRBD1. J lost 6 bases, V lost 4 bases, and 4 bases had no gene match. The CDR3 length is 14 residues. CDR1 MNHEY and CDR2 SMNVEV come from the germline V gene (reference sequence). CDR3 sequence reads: CASSSRTGSGELFF. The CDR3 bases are TGTGCCAGCAGTTCCCGGACAGGGTCCGGGGAGCTGTTTTTT.

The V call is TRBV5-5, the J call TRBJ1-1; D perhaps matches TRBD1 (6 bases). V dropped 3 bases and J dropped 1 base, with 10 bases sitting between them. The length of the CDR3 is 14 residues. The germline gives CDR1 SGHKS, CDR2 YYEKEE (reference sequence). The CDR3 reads CASSSLTGNTEAFF. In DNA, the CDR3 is TGTGCCAGCAGCTCCCTGACAGGGAACACTGAAGCTTTCTTT.

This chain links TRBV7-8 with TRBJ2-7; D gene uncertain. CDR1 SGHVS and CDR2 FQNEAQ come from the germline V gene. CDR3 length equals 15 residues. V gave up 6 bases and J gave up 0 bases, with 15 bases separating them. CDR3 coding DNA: TGTGCCAGCAGTAGGGAAATTCTGGTCTCCTACGAGCAGTACTTC. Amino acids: CASSREILVSYEQYF.

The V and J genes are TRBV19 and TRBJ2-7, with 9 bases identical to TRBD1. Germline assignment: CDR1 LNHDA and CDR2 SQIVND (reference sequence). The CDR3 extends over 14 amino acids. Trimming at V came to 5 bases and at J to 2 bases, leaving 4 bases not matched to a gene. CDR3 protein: CASSPGTGTYEQYF. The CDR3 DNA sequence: TGTGCCAGTAGTCCCGGGACAGGGACCTACGAGCAGTACTTC.

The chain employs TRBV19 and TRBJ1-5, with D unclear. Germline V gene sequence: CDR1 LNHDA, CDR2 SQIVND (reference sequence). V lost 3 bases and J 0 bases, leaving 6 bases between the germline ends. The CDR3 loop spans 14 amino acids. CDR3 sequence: CASSIRYSNQPQHF. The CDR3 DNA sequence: TGTGCCAGTAGTATTAGATATAGCAATCAGCCCCAGCATTTT.

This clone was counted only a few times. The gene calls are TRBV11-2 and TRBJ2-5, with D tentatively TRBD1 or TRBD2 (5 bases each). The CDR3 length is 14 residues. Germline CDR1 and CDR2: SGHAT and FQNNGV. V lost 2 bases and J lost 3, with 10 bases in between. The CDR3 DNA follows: TGTGCCAGCAGCTTATTATTGGGGGAAGAGACCCAGTACTTC. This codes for CASSLLLGEETQYF.

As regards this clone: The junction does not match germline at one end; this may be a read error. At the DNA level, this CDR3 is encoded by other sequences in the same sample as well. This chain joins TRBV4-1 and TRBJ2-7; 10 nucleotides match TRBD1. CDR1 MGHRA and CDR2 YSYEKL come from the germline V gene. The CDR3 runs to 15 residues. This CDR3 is CASSQDWGQGYEQYF. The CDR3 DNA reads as TGCGCCAGCAGCCAAGATTGGGGACAGGGGTACGAGCAGTACTTT.

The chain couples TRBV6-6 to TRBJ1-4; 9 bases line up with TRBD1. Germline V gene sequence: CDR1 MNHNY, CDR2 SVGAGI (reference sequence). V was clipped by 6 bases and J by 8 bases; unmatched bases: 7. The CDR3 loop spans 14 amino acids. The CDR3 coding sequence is TGTGCCAGCAGGCCGGGACAGGGATCAGAAAAACTGTTTTTT. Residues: CASRPGQGSEKLFF.

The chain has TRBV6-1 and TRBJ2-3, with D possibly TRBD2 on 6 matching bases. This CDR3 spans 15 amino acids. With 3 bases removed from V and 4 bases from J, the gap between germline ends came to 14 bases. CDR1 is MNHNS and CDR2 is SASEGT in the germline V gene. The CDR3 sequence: CASSDRLVFADTQYF. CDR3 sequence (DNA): TGTGCCAGCAGTGATAGACTAGTTTTTGCAGATACGCAGTATTTT.

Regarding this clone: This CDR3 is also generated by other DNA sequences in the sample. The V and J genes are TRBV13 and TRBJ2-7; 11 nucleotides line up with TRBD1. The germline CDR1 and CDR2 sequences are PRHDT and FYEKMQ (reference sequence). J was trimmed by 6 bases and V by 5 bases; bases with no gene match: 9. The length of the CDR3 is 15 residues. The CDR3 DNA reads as TGTGCCAGCAGCGGGCCGGGACAGGGGGGGGGCGAGCAGTACTTC. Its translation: CASSGPGQGGGEQYF.

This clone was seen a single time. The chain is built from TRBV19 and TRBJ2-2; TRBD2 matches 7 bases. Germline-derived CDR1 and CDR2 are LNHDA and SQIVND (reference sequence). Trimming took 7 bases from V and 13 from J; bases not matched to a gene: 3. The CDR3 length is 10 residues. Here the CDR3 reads CASMGGRLFF. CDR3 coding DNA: TGTGCCAGTATGGGGGGGAGGCTGTTTTTT.

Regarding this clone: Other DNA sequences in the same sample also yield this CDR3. DNA of the CDR3: TGTGCCAGCAGCGTGGAGGGAAGCTCCTACGAGCAGTACTTC. Its protein is CASSVEGSSYEQYF. The J gene is TRBJ2-7, the V gene TRBV9, with D possibly matching TRBD2 (6 bases). V was shortened by 2 bases and J by 0 bases, with 9 bases between the two germline ends. Germline CDR1 SGDLS, CDR2 YYNGEE. This CDR3 has 14 residues.